The 17 T cell receptor beta chains presented below share a single source sample, sequenced in a study of T cell responses to AZD1222 COVID-19 vaccine. Measured with immunoSEQ multiplex PCR; TCRdb has only the in-frame clones, and not every one. The data show around 180,000 clones, just over 85% seen once. The specimen comprised peripheral blood, sampled on day 0 of AZD1222 vaccination. The receptors were sampled from an adult in good health.

This clone occurred once. The rearrangement uses TRBV30 and TRBJ1-5, with D tentatively TRBD1 (5 bases). The length of the CDR3 is 13 residues. Germline loops: CDR1 GTSNPN, CDR2 SVGIG (reference sequence). The V end was cut by 0 bases, the J end by 6 bases, with 9 bases between. Written as DNA, the CDR3 is TGTGCCTGGAGTGTAGCCGGGGCTCAGCCCCAGCATTTT. Its protein product is CAWSVAGAQPQHF.

The chain joins TRBV4-2 to TRBJ2-2, with no clear D. The germline gives CDR1 LGHNA, CDR2 YNFKEQ. The CDR3 is 16 amino acids. Trimming took off 0 bases at V and 5 bases at J, with 13 bases between the two ends. CDR3 sequence reads: CASSQDRQELTGELFF. CDR3 nucleotide sequence: TGTGCCAGCAGCCAAGATCGGCAAGAATTAACCGGGGAGCTGTTTTTT.

The gene calls are TRBV6-5 and TRBJ1-6; no definite D call. V gave up 2 bases and J gave up 7 bases, with 9 bases separating them. This CDR3 has 14 residues. The germline V gene has CDR1 MNHEY and CDR2 SVGAGI. CDR3 loop: CASSYGVGNSPLHF. DNA of the CDR3: TGTGCCAGCAGTTACGGGGTGGGGAATTCACCCCTCCACTTT.

This chain connects TRBV7-9 to TRBJ1-4; TRBD1 might be the D (5 bases). The CDR3 has 15 amino acids. CDR1 and CDR2 (germline): SEHNR, FQNEAQ (reference sequence). Trimming cost V 5 bases and J 8 bases, with 18 bases left between them. The CDR3 nucleotides read TGTGCCAGCAGCCAGGTGGGGCTTGGGGACGAAAAACTGTTTTTT. Protein: CASSQVGLGDEKLFF.

The chain links TRBV4-1 to TRBJ1-6; TRBD1 matches 9 bases. CDR1 MGHRA and CDR2 YSYEKL come from the germline V gene. The J segment lost 5 bases and the V segment lost 8 bases, leaving 13 bases of the junction unmatched. This CDR3 is built from 17 residues. CDR3 region: CASGTGRFEFHNSPLHF. CDR3 nucleotide sequence: TGCGCCAGCGGGACAGGGAGATTTGAATTCCATAATTCACCCCTCCACTTT.

V gene TRBV28 combines with J gene TRBJ1-1, with 12 bases matching TRBD1. After removal of 6 bases from V and 3 bases from J, the junction contained 11 bases not matched to a gene. This CDR3 is 17 amino acids long. Germline assignment: CDR1 MDHEN and CDR2 SYDVKM. The CDR3 is CASSNWDRGRGDTEAFF. The CDR3 DNA sequence: TGTGCCAGCAGCAACTGGGACAGGGGGCGCGGGGACACTGAAGCTTTCTTT.

In DNA form, the CDR3 reads TGTGCCAGCAGTTTATCGGCCAGGCTTAATCAGCCCCAGCATTTT. It specifies CASSLSARLNQPQHF. The chain combines TRBV28 with TRBJ1-5; D unresolved. The CDR3 extends over 15 amino acids. The germline gives CDR1 MDHEN, CDR2 SYDVKM. The V gene lost 1 base and the J gene lost 4 bases, with 11 bases spanning the gap. The entire variable domain, with the rest obtained from reference TRBV28 and TRBJ1-5, is as follows: DVKVTQSSRYLVKRTGEKVFLECVQDMDHENMFWYRQDPGLGLRLIYFSYDVKMKEKGDIPEGYSVSREKKERFSLILESASTNQTSMYLCASSLSARLNQPQHFGDGTRLSIL.

The chain is built from TRBV19 and TRBJ2-5; 8 bases align to TRBD1. V was pared by 6 bases and J by 5 bases, with 5 bases of the junction left unmatched. The CDR3 extends over 13 amino acids. Germline-derived CDR1 and CDR2 are LNHDA and SQIVND (reference sequence). This CDR3 reads CASSGQGRETQYF. In DNA, the CDR3 is TGTGCCAGTAGCGGACAGGGAAGGGAGACCCAGTACTTC.

This clone was seen only a few times. The chain combines TRBV6-2 or TRBV6-3 with TRBJ2-1; 9 nucleotides line up with TRBD1. The CDR3 length is 15 residues. Germline CDR1 is MNHEY and CDR2 is SVGEGT. The J segment lost 7 bases and the V segment lost 6 bases, leaving 10 bases of the junction unmatched. The DNA of the CDR3 is TGTGCCAGCAGCCCAGGGACAGGGTTTCGTAATGAGCAGTTCTTC. It specifies CASSPGTGFRNEQFF.

A remark on this clone: The sample has other DNA sequences that encode this CDR3 too. The gene calls are TRBV5-6 and TRBJ1-1; no definite D call. V was clipped by 2 bases and J by 6 bases, with 5 bases between them. The V gene's germline CDR1 is SGHDT and CDR2 YYEEEE. The CDR3 is made up of 11 amino acids. DNA of the CDR3: TGTGCCAGCAGCTTCGGGCCTGAAGCTTTCTTT. It translates to CASSFGPEAFF. Looking up the rest from reference TRBV5-6 and TRBJ1-1 gives the full variable domain: DAGVTQSPTHLIKTRGQQVTLRCSPKSGHDTVSWYQQALGQGPQFIFQYYEEEERQRGNFPDRFSGHQFPNYSSELNVNALLLGDSALYLCASSFGPEAFFGQGTRLTVV.

This chain connects TRBV5-6 to TRBJ1-2; the D is unclear. Germline V gives CDR1 SGHDT, CDR2 YYEEEE. CDR3 length: 11 amino acids. Trimming removed 3 bases at V and 8 bases at J, with 8 bases between. This chain's CDR3 is CASSCRLGYTF. In DNA, the CDR3 is TGTGCCAGCAGCTGCCGATTGGGCTACACCTTC. The full variable domain, completed using reference TRBV5-6 and TRBJ1-2, is DAGVTQSPTHLIKTRGQQVTLRCSPKSGHDTVSWYQQALGQGPQFIFQYYEEEERQRGNFPDRFSGHQFPNYSSELNVNALLLGDSALYLCASSCRLGYTFGSGTRLTVV.

V and J are TRBV10-2 and TRBJ1-4; TRBD1 might be the D (6 bases). The germline gives CDR1 WSHSY, CDR2 SAAADI. V was shortened by 10 bases and J by 2 bases, with 14 bases between the two germline ends. The CDR3 consists of 14 residues. The CDR3: CATGLGQTNEKLFF. The CDR3 nucleotides read TGCGCCACCGGATTAGGACAGACTAATGAAAAACTGTTTTTT.

V usage is TRBV15 and J usage is TRBJ1-2, with unresolved D. From germline, CDR1 is LNHNV and CDR2 YYDKDF (reference sequence). The CDR3 contains 16 residues. V was pared by 1 base and J by 0 bases, with 12 bases between. CDR3 region: CATSRASARANYGYTF. The CDR3 nucleotides read TGTGCCACCAGCAGAGCTTCGGCCAGAGCTAACTATGGCTACACCTTC.

The gene calls are TRBV15 and TRBJ2-3; possible D gene TRBD2, 6 bases. This CDR3 is built from 15 residues. The germline gives CDR1 LNHNV, CDR2 YYDKDF (reference sequence). Trimming took off 2 bases at V and 2 bases at J, with 11 bases between the two ends. The DNA of the CDR3 is TGTGCCACCAGCAGAAAACGGGACTCCACAGATACGCAGTATTTT. Translation: CATSRKRDSTDTQYF.

The chain couples TRBV20-1 to TRBJ2-2; D gene uncertain. V was trimmed by 7 bases and J by 5 bases, leaving 8 bases between them. CDR1 is DFQATT, CDR2 SNEGSKA, per germline (reference sequence). CDR3 length: 11 residues. The CDR3 is CSGEDTGELFF. The DNA of the CDR3 is TGCAGTGGAGAAGATACCGGGGAGCTGTTTTTT.

V is TRBV4-3 and J is TRBJ2-2; D gene unclear. Between the trimmed V and J ends, which lost 1 base and 4 bases, there was a span of 10 bases. Per the germline V gene, CDR1 is LGHNA and CDR2 is YSLEER. This CDR3 has 15 residues. The CDR3 is CASSQAVVITGELFF. CDR3 nucleotide sequence: TGCGCCAGCAGCCAAGCGGTCGTGATCACCGGGGAGCTGTTTTTT.

This sequence joins TRBV21-1 and TRBJ2-3; no DNA check was done on the table's D call, TRBD1. TRBV21-1 is an annotated pseudogene. The CDR3 extends over 16 amino acids. CDR3 in amino acids: CASSIPGTGIPDTQYF. The CDR3 DNA reads as TGTGCCAGCAGCATTCCCGGGACAGGGATACCAGATACGCAGTATTTT.